This TCR beta chain was observed in a study of cytomegalovirus exposure and HLA in healthy donors. Points from the study as a whole: Most likely, a cluster of highly shared sequence variants arose as a sequencing artifact. The majority of CMV-associated TCR beta chains were reported as apparently HLA-restricted in a later analysis.

The PCR ran on 60 Vbeta and 13 Jbeta primers. Some clones are missing from TCRdb's copy, which holds only in-frame ones; the method was immunoSEQ multiplex PCR. The sample has 80,000 to 95,000 clones; approximately 71% are singletons. A note on this clone: Its specificity is not known.

Germline V gene lookup returns CDR1 GTSNPN and CDR2 SVGIG (reference sequence). CDR3 length: 13 residues. V shed 2 bases and J shed 3 bases, with 8 bases lying between them. The chain has TRBV30 and TRBJ1-5; maybe TRBD1 (6 bases). Material: PBMCs. The source of this sequence is a woman between 18 and 29 years old in good health and CMV-seropositive. CDR3 sequence: CAWSQGTNQPQHF. CDR3 coding DNA: TGTGCCTGGAGTCAGGGGACCAATCAGCCCCAGCATTTT.